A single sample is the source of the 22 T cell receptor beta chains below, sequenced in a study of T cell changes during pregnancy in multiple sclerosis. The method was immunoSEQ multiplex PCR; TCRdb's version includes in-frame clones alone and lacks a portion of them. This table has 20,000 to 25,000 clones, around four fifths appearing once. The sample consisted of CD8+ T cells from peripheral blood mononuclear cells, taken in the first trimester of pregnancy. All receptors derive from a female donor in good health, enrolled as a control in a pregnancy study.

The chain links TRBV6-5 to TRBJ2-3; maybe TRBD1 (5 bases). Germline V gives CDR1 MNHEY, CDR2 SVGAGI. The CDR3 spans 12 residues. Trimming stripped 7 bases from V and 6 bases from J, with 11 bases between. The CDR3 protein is CASKGVRDTQYF. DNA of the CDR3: TGTGCCAGCAAAGGGGTGAGGGATACGCAGTATTTT.

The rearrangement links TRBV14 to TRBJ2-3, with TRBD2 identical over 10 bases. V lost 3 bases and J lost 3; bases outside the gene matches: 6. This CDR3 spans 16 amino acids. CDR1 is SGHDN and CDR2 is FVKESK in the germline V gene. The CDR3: CASSQTSGRGTDTQYF. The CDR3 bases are TGTGCCAGCAGCCAGACCAGCGGGAGGGGGACAGATACGCAGTATTTT.

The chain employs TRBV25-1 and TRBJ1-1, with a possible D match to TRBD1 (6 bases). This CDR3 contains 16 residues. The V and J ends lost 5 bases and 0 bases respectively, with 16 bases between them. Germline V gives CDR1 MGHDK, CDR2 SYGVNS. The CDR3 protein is CASSRLVRGMNTEAFF. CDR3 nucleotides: TGTGCCAGCAGTCGCCTCGTCAGGGGCATGAACACTGAAGCTTTCTTT. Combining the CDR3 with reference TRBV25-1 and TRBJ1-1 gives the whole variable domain EADIYQTPRYLVIGTGKKITLECSQTMGHDKMYWYQQDPGMELHLIHYSYGVNSTEKGDLSSESTVSRIRTEHFPLTLESARPSHTSQYLCASSRLVRGMNTEAFFGQGTRLTVV.

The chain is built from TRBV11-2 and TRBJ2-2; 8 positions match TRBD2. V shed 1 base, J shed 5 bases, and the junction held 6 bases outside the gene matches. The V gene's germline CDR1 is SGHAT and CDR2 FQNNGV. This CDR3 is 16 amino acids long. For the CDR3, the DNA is TGTGCCAGCAGCTTAGTCCGGCTAGCGGGTACCGGGGAGCTGTTTTTT. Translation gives CASSLVRLAGTGELFF.

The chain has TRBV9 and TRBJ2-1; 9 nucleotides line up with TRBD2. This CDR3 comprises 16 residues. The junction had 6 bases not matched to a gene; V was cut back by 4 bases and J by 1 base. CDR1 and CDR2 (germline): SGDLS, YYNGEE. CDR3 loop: CASSPLTSGSYNEQFF. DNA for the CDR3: TGTGCCAGCAGCCCCCTGACTAGCGGTTCCTACAATGAGCAGTTCTTC.

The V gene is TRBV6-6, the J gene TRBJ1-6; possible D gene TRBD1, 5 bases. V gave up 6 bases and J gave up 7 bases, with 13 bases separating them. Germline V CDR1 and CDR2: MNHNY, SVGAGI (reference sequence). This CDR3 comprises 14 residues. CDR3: CASRFDSLNSPLHF. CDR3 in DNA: TGTGCCAGCAGATTCGACAGCCTGAATTCACCCCTCCACTTT.

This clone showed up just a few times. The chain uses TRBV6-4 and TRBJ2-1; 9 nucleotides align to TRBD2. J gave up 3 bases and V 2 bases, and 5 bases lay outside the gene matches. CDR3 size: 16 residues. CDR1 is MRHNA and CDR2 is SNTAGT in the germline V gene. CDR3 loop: CASSDGETSGYNEQFF. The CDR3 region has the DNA TGTGCCAGCAGTGACGGGGAGACTAGCGGCTACAATGAGCAGTTCTTC.

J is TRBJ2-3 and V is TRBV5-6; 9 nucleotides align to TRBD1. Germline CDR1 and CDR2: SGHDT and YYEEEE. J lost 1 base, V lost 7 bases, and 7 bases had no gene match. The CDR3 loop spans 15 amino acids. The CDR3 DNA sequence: TGTGCCAGCTCCCGGGACAGGGACGGCACAGATACGCAGTATTTT. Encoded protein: CASSRDRDGTDTQYF. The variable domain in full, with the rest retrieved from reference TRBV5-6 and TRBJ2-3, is DAGVTQSPTHLIKTRGQQVTLRCSPKSGHDTVSWYQQALGQGPQFIFQYYEEEERQRGNFPDRFSGHQFPNYSSELNVNALLLGDSALYLCASSRDRDGTDTQYFGPGTRLTVL.

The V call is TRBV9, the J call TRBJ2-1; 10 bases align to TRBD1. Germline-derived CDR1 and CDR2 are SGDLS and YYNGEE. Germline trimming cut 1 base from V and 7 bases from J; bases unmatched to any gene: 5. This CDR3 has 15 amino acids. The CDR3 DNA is TGTGCCAGCAGCGTAAGGGACAGGGGTCCGAATGAGCAGTTCTTC. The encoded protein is CASSVRDRGPNEQFF.

The CDR3: CASTQTGMNEKLFF. The CDR3 DNA is TGTGCCAGCACCCAGACAGGGATGAATGAAAAACTGTTTTTT. The chain has TRBV4-2 and TRBJ1-4; 7 bases are a match to TRBD1. This CDR3 is 14 amino acids long. V shed 7 bases and J 5 bases; nucleotides not matched to a gene: 7. The V gene's germline CDR1 is LGHNA and CDR2 YNFKEQ.

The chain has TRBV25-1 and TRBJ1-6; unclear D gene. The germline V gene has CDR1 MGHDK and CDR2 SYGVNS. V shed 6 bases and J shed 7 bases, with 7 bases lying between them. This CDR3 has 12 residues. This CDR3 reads CASRLRNSPLHF. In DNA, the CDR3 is TGTGCCAGCAGACTACGAAATTCACCCCTCCACTTT.

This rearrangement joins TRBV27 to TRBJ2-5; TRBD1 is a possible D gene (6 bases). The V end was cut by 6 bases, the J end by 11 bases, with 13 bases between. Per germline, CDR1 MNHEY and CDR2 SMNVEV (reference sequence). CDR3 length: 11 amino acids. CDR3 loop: CASRATGRQYF. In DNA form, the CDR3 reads TGTGCCAGCAGGGCAACAGGGCGACAGTACTTC.

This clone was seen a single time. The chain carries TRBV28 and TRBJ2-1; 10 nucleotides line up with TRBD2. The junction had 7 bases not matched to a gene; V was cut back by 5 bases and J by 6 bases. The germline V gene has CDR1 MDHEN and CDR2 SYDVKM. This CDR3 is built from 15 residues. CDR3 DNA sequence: TGTGCCAGCAGTCCTGGGACTAGCGCCGCCAATGAGCAGTTCTTC. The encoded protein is CASSPGTSAANEQFF.

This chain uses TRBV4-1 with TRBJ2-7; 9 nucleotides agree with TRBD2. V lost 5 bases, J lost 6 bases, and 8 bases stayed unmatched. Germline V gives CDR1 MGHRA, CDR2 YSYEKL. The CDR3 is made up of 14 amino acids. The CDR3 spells CASSKPGLAAEQYF. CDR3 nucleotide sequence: TGCGCCAGCAGCAAACCGGGACTAGCAGCCGAGCAGTACTTC.

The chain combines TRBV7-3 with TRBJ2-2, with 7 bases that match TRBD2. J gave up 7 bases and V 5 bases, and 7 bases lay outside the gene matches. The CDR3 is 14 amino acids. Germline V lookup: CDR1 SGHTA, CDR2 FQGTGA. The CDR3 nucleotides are TGTGCCAGCAGCCCGGACGGGGGGAGCGGGGAGCTGTTTTTT. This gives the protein CASSPDGGSGELFF.

DNA of the CDR3: TGTGCCAGCAGGCCCCTCTGGGAGGACCACAATGAGCAGTTCTTC. It is translated as CASRPLWEDHNEQFF. V and J are TRBV6-5 and TRBJ2-1; perhaps TRBD2 as D (6 bases). The germline V gene encodes CDR1 MNHEY and CDR2 SVGAGI. V lost 6 bases, J lost 5 bases, and 17 bases lay in between. CDR3 length equals 15 residues.

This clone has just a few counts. DNA of the CDR3: TGCGCCAGCAGCTTCGAATCGCAGACTGGAAACACCATATATTTT. Its protein product is CASSFESQTGNTIYF. The chain couples TRBV5-1 to TRBJ1-3; the D is unclear. Per the germline V gene, CDR1 is SGHRS and CDR2 is YFSETQ. Trimming took off 2 bases at V and 2 bases at J, with 11 bases between the two ends. The CDR3 spans 15 residues. The full variable domain, in which reference TRBV5-1 and TRBJ1-3 provide the parts outside the CDR3, is KAGVTQTPRYLIKTRGQQVTLSCSPISGHRSVSWYQQTPGQGLQFLFEYFSETQRNKGNFPGRFSGRQFSNSRSEMNVSTLELGDSALYLCASSFESQTGNTIYFGEGSWLTVV.

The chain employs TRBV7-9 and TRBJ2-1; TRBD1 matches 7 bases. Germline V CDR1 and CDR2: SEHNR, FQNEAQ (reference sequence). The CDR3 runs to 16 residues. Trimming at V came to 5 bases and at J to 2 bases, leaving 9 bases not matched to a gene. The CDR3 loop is CASSPVVGQAYNEQFF. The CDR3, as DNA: TGTGCCAGCAGCCCAGTGGTCGGACAGGCCTACAATGAGCAGTTCTTC.

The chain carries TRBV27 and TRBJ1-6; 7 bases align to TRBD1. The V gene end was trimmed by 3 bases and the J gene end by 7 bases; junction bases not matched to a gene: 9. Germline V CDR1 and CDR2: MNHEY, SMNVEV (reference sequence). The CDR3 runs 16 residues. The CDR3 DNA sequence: TGTGCCAGCAGTTTTTGGGGACAGAGTCCCAATTCACCCCTCCACTTT. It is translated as CASSFWGQSPNSPLHF.

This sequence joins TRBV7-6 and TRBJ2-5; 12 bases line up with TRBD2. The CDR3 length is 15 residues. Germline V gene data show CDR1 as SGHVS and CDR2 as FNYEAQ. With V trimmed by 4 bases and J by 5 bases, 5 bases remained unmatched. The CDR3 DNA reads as TGTGCCAGCAGCTGGACTAGCGGGGCGGGGGAGACCCAGTACTTC. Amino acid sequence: CASSWTSGAGETQYF.

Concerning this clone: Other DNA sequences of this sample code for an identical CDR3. The CDR3 region is CASSDGTSGTDTQYF. The DNA of the CDR3 is TGTGCCAGCAGTGACGGGACTAGCGGCACAGATACGCAGTATTTT. The J gene is TRBJ2-3, the V gene TRBV6-4; 10 bases map to TRBD2. Looked up from germline, CDR1 is MRHNA and CDR2 is SNTAGT. The CDR3 extends over 15 amino acids. Unmatched junction bases numbered 0, after V lost 2 bases and J lost 1 base.

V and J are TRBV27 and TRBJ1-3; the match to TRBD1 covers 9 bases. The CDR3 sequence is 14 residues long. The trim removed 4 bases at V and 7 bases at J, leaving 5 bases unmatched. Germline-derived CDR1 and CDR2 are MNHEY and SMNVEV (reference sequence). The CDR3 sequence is CASSSDRGRNTIYF. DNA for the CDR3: TGTGCCAGCAGTTCGGACAGGGGACGGAACACCATATATTTT.